These 23 T cell receptor beta chains were all obtained from the same sample, sequenced in a study of metastatic and nonmetastatic thyroid tumors (dated by TCRdb to 2018 to 2020). Before undergoing thyroid surgery, none of the patients had been given any kind of treatment. The receptor library was made with PCR. The instrument given in TCRdb is Illumina HiSeq 4000. TCRdb reprocessed the public reads (quality trimming at Q25 with fastp, clone calling with MiXCR) and kept in-frame beta chains. This sample holds about 5,000 clones; under 30% were observed only once. 11% of the sample is in the top ten clones. Source material: adjacent normal tissue. These receptors were taken from a male donor with papillary thyroid cancer or a benign thyroid nodule (not recorded which). Some clones in this sample may be carry-over from other donors' samples.

This clone has a handful of counts. Sequence at one end of the junction differs from germline and may be a read error. The chain recombines TRBV6-1 with TRBJ1-2, with 9 bases fitting TRBD1. Germline CDR1 and CDR2: MNHNS and SASEGT. This CDR3 is built from 14 residues. This chain's CDR3 is CASSVTGGTLGYNF. Here the CDR3 DNA reads TGTGCCAGCAGTGTGACAGGGGGAACGTTGGGCTACAACTTC.

This clone occurred many times. The chain combines TRBV27 with TRBJ2-5, with 11 positions matching TRBD2. The CDR3 covers 17 residues. The germline gives CDR1 MNHEY, CDR2 SMNVEV (reference sequence). V shed 5 bases, J shed 1 base, and the junction held 9 bases outside the gene matches. This chain's CDR3 is CASSTRLAGPLQETQYF. The CDR3 bases are TGTGCCAGCAGTACCCGACTAGCGGGACCCCTCCAAGAGACCCAGTACTTC.

The rearrangement joins TRBV12-3 or TRBV12-4 to TRBJ1-4; D not resolved. The V end was cut by 2 bases, the J end by 5 bases, with 6 bases between. CDR3 size: 13 residues. The CDR3 spells CASSLKRNEKLFF. The CDR3 DNA follows: TGTGCCAGCAGTTTAAAAAGGAATGAAAAACTGTTTTTT.

This clone is labeled as medium-sized (0.01 to 0.1%). This chain joins TRBV5-6 and TRBJ2-3; D possibly corresponds to TRBD2 (7 bases). Germline V lookup: CDR1 SGHDT, CDR2 YYEEEE. This CDR3 spans 16 amino acids. V lost 3 bases and J lost 6, with 20 bases in between. The CDR3 DNA follows: TGTGCCAGCAGCTCCAAAGGGAGGGGGGCGAGGGATACGCAGTATTTT. Amino acids: CASSSKGRGARDTQYF.

This clone has more than one count but fewer than ten. The rearrangement joins TRBV24-1 to TRBJ1-2; D is undetermined. The CDR3 is 11 amino acids. V lost 5 bases and J lost 9, with 9 bases in between. Looked up from germline, CDR1 is KGHDR and CDR2 is SFDVKD. The CDR3 here is CATSGGLSYTF. CDR3 coding DNA: TGTGCCACCAGTGGAGGGCTGAGCTACACCTTC.

V is TRBV3-1 and J is TRBJ2-5; 7 bases agree with TRBD2. CDR1 and CDR2 from the germline V gene are LGHDT and YNNKEL (reference sequence). The CDR3 has 13 amino acids. The trim removed 4 bases at V and 5 bases at J, leaving 4 bases unmatched. As DNA, the CDR3 is TGTGCCAGCAGCCGGACTAGTTGGGAGACCCAGTACTTC. This encodes CASSRTSWETQYF.

The chain employs TRBV20-1 and TRBJ1-1; 9 positions match TRBD1. Trimming cost V 1 base and J 5 bases; bases outside gene matches: 5. Germline V CDR1 and CDR2: DFQATT, SNEGSKA (reference sequence). The CDR3 is 14 residues long. CDR3 loop: CSARVPTGGTEAFF. In nucleotides, the CDR3 is TGCAGTGCTAGAGTCCCGACAGGGGGAACTGAAGCTTTCTTT.

This clone was recorded once. This rearrangement joins TRBV20-1 to TRBJ2-7, with TRBD1 identical over 7 bases. Germline-derived CDR1 and CDR2 are DFQATT and SNEGSKA (reference sequence). V shed 6 bases and J 0 bases; nucleotides not matched to a gene: 5. CDR3 length: 13 residues. The DNA for the CDR3 is TGCAGTGCCTGGGACAGCTTCTCCTACGAGCAGTACTTC. As protein: CSAWDSFSYEQYF.

The CDR3 region is CASSQDLGGTSQQYF. The CDR3 region has the DNA TGCGCCAGCAGCCAAGATCTGGGCGGGACCTCCCAGCAGTACTTC. The V gene is TRBV4-3, the J gene TRBJ2-7, with a tentative D call TRBD2 (6 bases). From germline, CDR1 is LGHNA and CDR2 YSLEER. Trimming pared 0 bases from V and 8 bases from J, leaving 17 bases between. The length of the CDR3 is 15 residues.

V and J are TRBV28 and TRBJ2-7; 10 bases align to TRBD1. The J segment lost 5 bases and the V segment lost 5 bases, leaving 12 bases of the junction unmatched. The CDR3 runs 16 residues. Germline CDR1 reads MDHEN; CDR2 reads SYDVKM. The DNA of the CDR3 is TGTGCCAGCAGTACCCAAGCCGGGACAGGGGTCGACGAGCAGTACTTC. It yields the protein CASSTQAGTGVDEQYF.

This clone is labeled as medium-sized. V is TRBV6-1 and J is TRBJ2-3; D gene uncertain. The length of the CDR3 is 17 residues. V shed 2 bases and J shed 0 bases, with 15 bases lying between them. Germline CDR1 MNHNS, CDR2 SASEGT. The DNA of the CDR3 is TGTGCCAGCAGTGAATGGTGGACGGGCCAAAGCACAGATACGCAGTATTTT. Its translation is CASSEWWTGQSTDTQYF.

The table lists this clone with a few counts. The chain recombines TRBV5-1 with TRBJ1-3; 9 bases fit TRBD1. The germline gives CDR1 SGHRS, CDR2 YFSETQ. This CDR3 comprises 15 residues. Trimming took 2 bases from V and 2 from J; bases not matched to a gene: 2. The CDR3 sequence is CASSFNRGPGNTIYF. The CDR3 DNA reads as TGCGCCAGCAGCTTTAACAGGGGGCCTGGAAACACCATATATTTT.

This clone counts as medium-sized. The chain is built from TRBV7-2 and TRBJ2-2; D perhaps matches TRBD1 (6 bases). CDR1 SGHTA and CDR2 FQGNSA come from the germline V gene. V shed 4 bases and J shed 2 bases, with 11 bases lying between them. The CDR3 is made up of 15 amino acids. The CDR3 DNA follows: TGTGCCAGCAGCTCTCTGGACAGAAACACCGGGGAGCTGTTTTTT. This translates into CASSSLDRNTGELFF.

V and J are TRBV20-1 and TRBJ2-7; TRBD2 agrees at 13 bases. CDR1 is DFQATT, CDR2 SNEGSKA, per germline (reference sequence). The CDR3 extends over 16 amino acids. The junction had 9 bases not matched to a gene; V was cut back by 5 bases and J by 2 bases. Written as DNA, the CDR3 is TGCAGTGCTTCTGCCCCCGGGACTAGCGGGACCTACGAGCAGTACTTC. Its translation: CSASAPGTSGTYEQYF.

In this sample, this clone turned up many times. The rearrangement uses TRBV5-4 and TRBJ2-7, with TRBD2 identical over 15 bases. Germline CDR1 is SGHNT and CDR2 is YYREEE (reference sequence). The CDR3 totals 16 residues. The trim removed 0 bases at V and 6 bases at J, leaving 4 bases unmatched. The CDR3 DNA follows: TGTGCCAGCAGCTTGGCAGGGACTAGCGGGAGGATCGAGCAGTACTTC. Its protein is CASSLAGTSGRIEQYF.

Only a few counts were recorded for this clone. V is TRBV5-1 and J is TRBJ1-1, with 7 bases that match TRBD1. The germline gives CDR1 SGHRS, CDR2 YFSETQ. The junction had 3 bases not matched to a gene; V was cut back by 0 bases and J by 7 bases. The CDR3 loop spans 13 amino acids. CDR3 protein: CASSLDGQVEAFF. CDR3 in DNA: TGCGCCAGCAGCTTGGATGGACAGGTTGAAGCTTTCTTT.

Details on this clone: A read error may be the cause here, since a much bigger clone is one base away. The J gene is TRBJ1-5, the V gene TRBV6-2 or TRBV6-3; unclear D gene. Germline CDR1 MNHEY, CDR2 SVGEGT. This CDR3 is 14 amino acids long. In DNA, the CDR3 is TGTGCCAGCACCAAGGACGGTGCTAATCAGCCCCAGGATTTT. Translated: CASTKDGANQPQDF.

This clone was picked up a small number of times. An end of the junction does not agree with germline; a read error may underlie this. V and J are TRBV6-1 and TRBJ2-1, with 7 bases that match TRBD1. Germline CDR1 reads MNHNS; CDR2 reads SASEGT. CDR3 length equals 14 residues. Here the CDR3 DNA reads TGTGCCAGCACTGAAACAGGGGAAAGACGTGAGCAGTTCTTC. Amino acids: CASTETGERREQFF.

The chain recombines TRBV15 with TRBJ1-1; tentative D call: TRBD1 (6 bases). The CDR3 sequence is 17 residues long. The V and J ends lost 1 base and 1 base respectively, with 16 bases between them. The germline CDR1 and CDR2 sequences are LNHNV and YYDKDF (reference sequence). The CDR3 bases are TGTGCCACCAGCAGAGGTCAGGGGTCAGGGTCGAACACTGAAGCTTTCTTT. Its protein product is CATSRGQGSGSNTEAFF.

The chain couples TRBV20-1 to TRBJ2-5; D unresolved. V gave up 2 bases and J gave up 2 bases, with 15 bases separating them. Germline V gives CDR1 DFQATT, CDR2 SNEGSKA (reference sequence). The CDR3 is made up of 15 amino acids. The CDR3 DNA sequence: TGCAGTGCTAGAACCCCTCGACAAGATCAAGAGACCCAGTACTTC. This translates into CSARTPRQDQETQYF.

Judged by abundance, this clone is medium-sized. V gene TRBV2 combines with J gene TRBJ2-5; 7 nucleotides match TRBD2. Germline V gene sequence: CDR1 SNHLY, CDR2 FYNNEI. This CDR3 contains 12 residues. The trim removed 6 bases at V and 4 bases at J, leaving 2 bases unmatched. The CDR3 sequence is CASRVAGETQYF. CDR3 bases: TGTGCCAGCAGGGTAGCGGGAGAGACCCAGTACTTC.

In this sample, this clone turned up a few times. The CDR3 DNA reads TGTGCCAGTGGGGGTCTCAACTATGGCTACACCTTC. Translated, it gives CASGGLNYGYTF. The V call is TRBV6-1, the J call TRBJ1-2; D is perhaps TRBD1 (5 bases). CDR3 length: 12 amino acids. The germline V gene has CDR1 MNHNS and CDR2 SASEGT. V was pared by 9 bases and J by 2 bases, with 10 bases between.

This rearrangement joins TRBV6-1 to TRBJ1-1; a weak D match, TRBD1 (6 bases). This CDR3 has 11 residues. Germline V CDR1 and CDR2: MNHNS, SASEGT. The ends were cut back, 6 bases at V and 7 bases at J, with 9 bases in the middle. The CDR3 DNA follows: TGTGCCAGCAGACGGGACATTGAAGCTTTCTTT. It translates to CASRRDIEAFF.